This T cell receptor (beta chain) was documented in a study of tumor-infiltrating lymphocytes in localized non-small cell lung cancer. About the research overall: From each patient, both tumor and uninvolved lung, non-adjacent to tumor, were sampled. Study conclusions and caveats: Tumors had more T cell infiltration than uninvolved lung, per TCRbeta sequencing and CD3 counts. TCR sequencing covered a subset of patients with enough tissue. IM1 and IM2 tumors showed no difference in T-cell fraction.

Profiled with immunoSEQ multiplex PCR; TCRdb holds only in-frame clones, not every one. Among 9,000 to 15,000 clones, 67% were seen once, and the ten largest hold 9.5% to 12%. CDR1 is ENHRY, CDR2 SYGVKD, per germline. V lost 4 bases and J lost 4; bases outside the gene matches: 8. The CDR3 has 15 amino acids. This clone was picked up a small number of times. The antigen is unknown. Specimen: uninvolved lung tissue not adjacent to the tumor. This chain uses TRBV10-3 with TRBJ2-7; TRBD1 agrees at 9 bases. The sequence was obtained from a human donor with non-small cell lung cancer. CDR3 region: CAISVTGTGYYEQYF. CDR3 bases: TGTGCCATCAGTGTTACCGGGACAGGGTATTACGAGCAGTACTTC.